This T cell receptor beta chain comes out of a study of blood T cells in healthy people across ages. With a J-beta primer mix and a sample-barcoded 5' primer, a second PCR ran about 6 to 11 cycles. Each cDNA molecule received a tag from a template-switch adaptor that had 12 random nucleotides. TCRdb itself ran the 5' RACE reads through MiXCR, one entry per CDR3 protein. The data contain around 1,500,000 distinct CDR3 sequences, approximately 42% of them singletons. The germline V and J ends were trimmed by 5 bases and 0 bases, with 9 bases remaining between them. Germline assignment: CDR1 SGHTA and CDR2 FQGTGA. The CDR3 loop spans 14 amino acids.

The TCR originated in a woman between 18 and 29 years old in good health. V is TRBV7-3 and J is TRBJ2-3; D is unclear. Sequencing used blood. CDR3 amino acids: CASSRATSTDTQYF. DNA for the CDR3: TGTGCCAGCAGCCGTGCGACCAGCACAGATACGCAGTATTTT.